This T cell receptor (beta chain) was captured by sequencing in a study of technical replicates of blood from a handful of donors. Only in-frame clones appear in the TCRdb table, and some are missing; sequencing was by immunoSEQ multiplex PCR. The sample has 85,000 to 100,000 clones, 95% seen once; the top ten hold over 0.25%. The sample comprised T cells isolated from PBMCs. This receptor was identified in a human donor in good health.

CDR3 coding DNA: TGTGCCAGCAGTTCTCGGACAGGGCTGGACTTCTACGAGCAGTACTTC. Its protein product is CASSSRTGLDFYEQYF. The V call is TRBV28, the J call TRBJ2-7; TRBD1 matches at 8 bases. This CDR3 is built from 16 residues. CDR1 and CDR2 from the germline V gene are MDHEN and SYDVKM. Losses at the gene ends were 4 bases for V and 3 bases for J; bases not matched to a gene: 11. Full variable domain (remainder filled in from reference TRBV28 and TRBJ2-7): DVKVTQSSRYLVKRTGEKVFLECVQDMDHENMFWYRQDPGLGLRLIYFSYDVKMKEKGDIPEGYSVSREKKERFSLILESASTNQTSMYLCASSSRTGLDFYEQYFGPGTRLTVT.